Listed here are 13 T cell receptor beta chains from one sample, sequenced in a study of beta chain features in type 1 diabetes. Reverse transcription of all isolated RNA meant that expressed TCRB transcripts were sequenced. Here immunoSEQ multiplex PCR was the method, and the copy in TCRdb shows in-frame clones only, minus some. The sample records 300,000 or so clones, less than 10% being singletons. Sequencing was carried out using central memory CD4+ T cells from blood. These receptors were taken from a woman aged 18-35 years in good health.

The sample holds a few counts of this clone. This chain links TRBV6-6 with TRBJ2-6; no firm D call. This CDR3 has 15 residues. V gave up 8 bases and J gave up 5 bases, with 16 bases separating them. CDR1 is MNHNY, CDR2 SVGAGI, per germline (reference sequence). CDR3 in amino acids: CASSLVGSWANVLTF. CDR3 nucleotide sequence: TGTGCCAGCTCCCTCGTGGGCAGCTGGGCCAACGTCCTGACTTTC.

This sequence joins TRBV2 and TRBJ1-2; the D is unclear. Per germline, CDR1 SNHLY and CDR2 FYNNEI. Trimming stripped 5 bases from V and 4 bases from J, with 14 bases between. This CDR3 is 14 amino acids long. The CDR3 is CASSTDDLSYGYTF. DNA for the CDR3: TGTGCCAGCAGTACGGACGATTTGTCCTATGGCTACACCTTC.

This clone was found a few times. For the CDR3, the DNA is TGTGCCAGCAATCAAGGGGTCAAAGAGACCCAGTACTTC. Residues: CASNQGVKETQYF. J is TRBJ2-5 and V is TRBV28; D perhaps matches TRBD1 (5 bases). Trimming pared 7 bases from V and 3 bases from J, leaving 12 bases between. Per germline, CDR1 MDHEN and CDR2 SYDVKM. CDR3 length: 13 residues.

CDR3 loop: CASSQEGRGVVSTDTQYF. Here the CDR3 DNA reads TGTGCCAGCAGCCAAGAAGGACGGGGGGTGGTGAGCACAGATACGCAGTATTTT. This rearrangement joins TRBV7-8 to TRBJ2-3; TRBD2 matches 7 bases. Trimming took 5 bases from V and 0 from J; bases not matched to a gene: 14. CDR3 length equals 18 residues. From germline, CDR1 is SGHVS and CDR2 FQNEAQ.

This chain connects TRBV6-5 to TRBJ2-3; no clear D gene. Trimming pared 3 bases from V and 6 bases from J, leaving 4 bases between. There are 11 residues in the CDR3. CDR1 and CDR2 (germline): MNHEY, SVGAGI. The CDR3 sequence: CASSYKDTQYF. In DNA form, the CDR3 reads TGTGCCAGCAGTTATAAGGATACGCAGTATTTT.

The chain uses TRBV4-3 and TRBJ2-1; the D gene is possibly TRBD1 (5 bases). Trimming took off 1 base at V and 4 bases at J, with 11 bases between the two ends. This CDR3 is built from 15 residues. Germline values: CDR1 LGHNA, CDR2 YSLEER. CDR3 protein: CASSQGWAGYNEQFF. In nucleotides, the CDR3 is TGCGCCAGCAGCCAAGGTTGGGCAGGGTACAATGAGCAGTTCTTC.

This clone was found a few times. The chain couples TRBV2 to TRBJ1-1; D unresolved. This CDR3 region has 11 residues. V was trimmed by 5 bases and J by 7 bases, leaving 8 bases between them. CDR1 and CDR2 (germline): SNHLY, FYNNEI. The CDR3 sequence: CASSLAGEAFF. CDR3 nucleotides: TGTGCCAGCAGTTTGGCAGGTGAAGCTTTCTTT.

This clone was detected only a few times. The chain recombines TRBV5-4 with TRBJ2-3; 7 bases fit TRBD1. Per the germline V gene, CDR1 is SGHNT and CDR2 is YYREEE (reference sequence). V trimming: 4 bases; J trimming: 2 bases; junction bases outside the gene matches: 7. CDR3 size: 15 residues. The CDR3 here is CASSPGTVSTDTQYF. CDR3 DNA sequence: TGTGCCAGCAGCCCCGGGACAGTATCCACAGATACGCAGTATTTT.

The rearrangement joins TRBV7-9 to TRBJ2-2, with D unclear. Germline CDR1 SEHNR, CDR2 FQNEAQ (reference sequence). CDR3 length: 14 residues. V was pared by 1 base and J by 5 bases, with 8 bases between. Written as DNA, the CDR3 is TGTGCCAGCAGCTTAGGGAGATCGACCGGGGAGCTGTTTTTT. Residues: CASSLGRSTGELFF.

This clone was observed a few times. The rearrangement joins TRBV11-2 to TRBJ2-2, with a possible D match to TRBD2 (6 bases). This CDR3 is built from 18 residues. CDR1 is SGHAT, CDR2 FQNNGV, per germline. V shed 0 bases and J shed 5 bases, with 19 bases lying between them. CDR3 nucleotides: TGTGCCAGCAGCTTAGATTGGGACTTCGCAAGTGGAACCGGGGAGCTGTTTTTT. As protein: CASSLDWDFASGTGELFF.

The V call is TRBV7-2, the J call TRBJ1-1; D gene unclear. The V gene lost 1 base and the J gene lost 4 bases, with 4 bases spanning the gap. The germline V gene has CDR1 SGHTA and CDR2 FQGNSA. The CDR3 sequence is 12 residues long. Here the CDR3 DNA reads TGTGCCAGCAGCTTAGAGTCCACTGAAGCTTTCTTT. Protein: CASSLESTEAFF.

This clone occurred many times. The rearrangement uses TRBV19 and TRBJ2-1; 7 bases match TRBD1. The CDR3 has 15 amino acids. V gave up 3 bases and J gave up 7 bases; unmatched junction bases: 9. CDR1 LNHDA and CDR2 SQIVND come from the germline V gene (reference sequence). The DNA of the CDR3 is TGTGCCAGTAGTATTGAGACAGGGAACAGAAATGAGCAGTTCTTC. This gives the protein CASSIETGNRNEQFF.

The gene calls are TRBV4-3 and TRBJ1-2; D is uncertain. V was clipped by 0 bases and J by 7 bases, with 12 bases between them. The CDR3 length is 14 residues. Germline V gives CDR1 LGHNA, CDR2 YSLEER. CDR3 amino acids: CASSQETSLGGYTF. The CDR3 DNA is TGCGCCAGCAGCCAAGAGACATCCTTGGGTGGCTACACCTTC.